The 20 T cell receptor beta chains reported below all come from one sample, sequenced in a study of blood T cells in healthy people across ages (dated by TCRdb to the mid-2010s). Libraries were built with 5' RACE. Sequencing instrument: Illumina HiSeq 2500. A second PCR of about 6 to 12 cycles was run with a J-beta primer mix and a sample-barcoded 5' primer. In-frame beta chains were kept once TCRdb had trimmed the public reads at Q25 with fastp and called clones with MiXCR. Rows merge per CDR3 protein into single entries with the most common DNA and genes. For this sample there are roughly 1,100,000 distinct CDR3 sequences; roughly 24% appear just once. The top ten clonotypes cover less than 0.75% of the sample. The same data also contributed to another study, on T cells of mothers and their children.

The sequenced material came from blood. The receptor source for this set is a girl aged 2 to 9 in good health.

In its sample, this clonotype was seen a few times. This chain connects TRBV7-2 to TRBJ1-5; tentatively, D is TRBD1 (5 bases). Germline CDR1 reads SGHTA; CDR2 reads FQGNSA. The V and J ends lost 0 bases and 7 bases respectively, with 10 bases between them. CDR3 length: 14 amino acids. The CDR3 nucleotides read TGTGCCAGCAGCTTAGCGACAGTGGGGCAGCCCCAGCATTTT. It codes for CASSLATVGQPQHF.

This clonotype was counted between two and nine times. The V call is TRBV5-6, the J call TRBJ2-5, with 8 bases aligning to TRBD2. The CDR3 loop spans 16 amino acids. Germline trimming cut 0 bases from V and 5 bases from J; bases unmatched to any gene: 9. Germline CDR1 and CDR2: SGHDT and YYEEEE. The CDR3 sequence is CASSLGGLAGSETQYF. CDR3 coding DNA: TGTGCCAGCAGCTTGGGGGGGCTAGCGGGTTCCGAGACCCAGTACTTC.

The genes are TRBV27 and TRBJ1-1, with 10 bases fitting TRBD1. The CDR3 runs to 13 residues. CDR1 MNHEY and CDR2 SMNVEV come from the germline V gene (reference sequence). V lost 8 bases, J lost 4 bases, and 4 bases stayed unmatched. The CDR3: CASQRDRGTEAFF. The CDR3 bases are TGTGCCAGCCAACGGGACAGGGGCACTGAAGCTTTCTTT.

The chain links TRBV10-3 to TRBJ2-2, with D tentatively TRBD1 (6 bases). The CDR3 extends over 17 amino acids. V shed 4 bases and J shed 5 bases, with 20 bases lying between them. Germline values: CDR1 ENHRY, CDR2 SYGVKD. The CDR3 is CAISASGHPSRTGELFF. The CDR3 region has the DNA TGTGCCATCAGTGCCTCGGGACACCCCAGCCGAACCGGGGAGCTGTTTTTT.

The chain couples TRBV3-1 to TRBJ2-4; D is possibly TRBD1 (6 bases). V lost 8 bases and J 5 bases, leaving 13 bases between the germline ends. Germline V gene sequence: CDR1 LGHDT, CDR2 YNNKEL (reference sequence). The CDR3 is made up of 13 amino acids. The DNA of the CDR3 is TGTGCCAGCCCCCGAGCAGGGGAAAACATTCAGTACTTC. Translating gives CASPRAGENIQYF.

The CDR3 loop reads CSVAGSSVEGETQYF. CDR3 nucleotide sequence: TGCAGCGTTGCTGGCTCTAGCGTTGAGGGCGAGACCCAGTACTTC. This chain joins TRBV29-1 and TRBJ2-5; maybe TRBD2 (6 bases). Germline V gene data show CDR1 as SQVTM and CDR2 as ANQGSEA. The CDR3 has 15 residues. V shed 4 bases and J shed 5 bases, with 20 bases lying between them.

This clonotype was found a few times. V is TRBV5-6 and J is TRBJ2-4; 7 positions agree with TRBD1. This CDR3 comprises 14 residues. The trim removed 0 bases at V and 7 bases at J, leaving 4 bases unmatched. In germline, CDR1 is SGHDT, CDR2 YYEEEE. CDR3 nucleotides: TGTGCCAGCAGCTTGGGACAGGGTTGGAACATTCAGTACTTC. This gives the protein CASSLGQGWNIQYF. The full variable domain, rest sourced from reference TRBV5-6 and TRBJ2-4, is DAGVTQSPTHLIKTRGQQVTLRCSPKSGHDTVSWYQQALGQGPQFIFQYYEEEERQRGNFPDRFSGHQFPNYSSELNVNALLLGDSALYLCASSLGQGWNIQYFGAGTRLSVL.

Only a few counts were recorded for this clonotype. CDR3 bases: TGTGCCAGCAGGAACTCTGTTGAGCAGTTCTTC. Encoded protein: CASRNSVEQFF. This chain uses TRBV6-5 with TRBJ2-1, with unresolved D. The CDR3 is made up of 11 amino acids. The germline CDR1 and CDR2 sequences are MNHEY and SVGAGI. V was cut by 6 bases and J by 9 bases, with 9 bases left in between.

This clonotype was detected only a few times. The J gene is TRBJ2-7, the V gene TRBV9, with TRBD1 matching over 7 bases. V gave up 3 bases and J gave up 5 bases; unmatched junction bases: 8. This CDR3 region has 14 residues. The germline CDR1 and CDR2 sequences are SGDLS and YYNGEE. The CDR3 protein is CASSGKGASDEQYF. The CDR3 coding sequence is TGTGCCAGCAGCGGAAAGGGGGCGTCGGACGAGCAGTACTTC. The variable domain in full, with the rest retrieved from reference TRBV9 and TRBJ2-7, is DSGVTQTPKHLITATGQRVTLRCSPRSGDLSVYWYQQSLDQGLQFLIQYYNGEERAKGNILERFSAQQFPDLHSELNLSSLELGDSALYFCASSGKGASDEQYFGPGTRLTVT.

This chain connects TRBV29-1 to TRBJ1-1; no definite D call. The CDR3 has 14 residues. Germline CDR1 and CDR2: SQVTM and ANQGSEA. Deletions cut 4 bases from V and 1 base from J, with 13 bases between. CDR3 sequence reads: CSVAFPSANTEAFF. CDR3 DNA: TGCAGCGTTGCTTTCCCAAGCGCGAACACTGAAGCTTTCTTT.

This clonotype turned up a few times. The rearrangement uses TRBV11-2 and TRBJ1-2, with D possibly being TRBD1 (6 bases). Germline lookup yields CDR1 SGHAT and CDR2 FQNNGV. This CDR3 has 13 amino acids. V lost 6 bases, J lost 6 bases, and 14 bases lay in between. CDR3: CASSPDREDGYTF. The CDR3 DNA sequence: TGTGCCAGCAGTCCGGACAGAGAAGATGGCTACACCTTC. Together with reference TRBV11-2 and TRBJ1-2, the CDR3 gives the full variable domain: EAGVAQSPRYKIIEKRQSVAFWCNPISGHATLYWYQQILGQGPKLLIQFQNNGVVDDSQLPKDRFSAERLKGVDSTLKIQPAKLEDSAVYLCASSPDREDGYTFGSGTRLTVV.

The CDR3 is CASSEVRGAEQFF. The CDR3 DNA follows: TGTGCCAGCTCTGAGGTCCGAGGTGCTGAGCAGTTCTTC. The V and J genes are TRBV11-3 and TRBJ2-7, with no clear D. The J call may be faulty, since TRBJ2-1 better matches the DNA end. The germline CDR1 and CDR2 sequences are SGHNT and YENEEA. The CDR3 is made up of 13 amino acids.

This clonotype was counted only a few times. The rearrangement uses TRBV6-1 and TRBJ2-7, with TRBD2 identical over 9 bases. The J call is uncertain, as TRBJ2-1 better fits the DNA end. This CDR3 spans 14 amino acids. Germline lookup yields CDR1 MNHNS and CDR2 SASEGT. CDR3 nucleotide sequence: TGTGCCAGCAGGATGGTAGCGGGAGAGGTTGAGCAGTTCTTC. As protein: CASRMVAGEVEQFF.

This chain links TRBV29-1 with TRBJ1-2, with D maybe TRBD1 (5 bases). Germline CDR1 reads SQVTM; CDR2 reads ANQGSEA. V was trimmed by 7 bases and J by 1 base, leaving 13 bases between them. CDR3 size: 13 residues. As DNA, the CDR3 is TGCAGCGCTCTGGACACAGATAACTATGGCTACACCTTC. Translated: CSALDTDNYGYTF.

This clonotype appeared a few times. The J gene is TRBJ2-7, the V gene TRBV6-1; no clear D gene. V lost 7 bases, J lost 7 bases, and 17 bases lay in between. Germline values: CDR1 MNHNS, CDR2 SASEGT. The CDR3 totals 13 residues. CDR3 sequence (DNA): TGTGCCAGCAACGAGGAAATAACGTTTGAGCAGTACTTC. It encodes CASNEEITFEQYF.

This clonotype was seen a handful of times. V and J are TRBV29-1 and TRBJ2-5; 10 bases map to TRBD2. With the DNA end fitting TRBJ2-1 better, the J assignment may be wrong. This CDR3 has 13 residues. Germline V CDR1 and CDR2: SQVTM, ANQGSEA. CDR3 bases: TGCAGCGGGGGGACTAGCGAAGACAATGAGCAGTTCTTC. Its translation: CSGGTSEDNEQFF.

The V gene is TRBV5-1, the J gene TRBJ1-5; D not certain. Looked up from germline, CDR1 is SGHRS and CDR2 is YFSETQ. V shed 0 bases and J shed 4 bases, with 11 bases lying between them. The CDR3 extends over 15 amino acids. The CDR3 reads CASSLDVGPNQPQHF. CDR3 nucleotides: TGCGCCAGCAGCTTGGATGTAGGGCCTAATCAGCCCCAGCATTTT.

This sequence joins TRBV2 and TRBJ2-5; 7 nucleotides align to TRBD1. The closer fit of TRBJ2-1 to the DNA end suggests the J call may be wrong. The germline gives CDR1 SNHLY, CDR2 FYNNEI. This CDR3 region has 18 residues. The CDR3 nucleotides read TGTGCCAGCAGTGAAGATCTTCCGGACAGGACACCCTACAATGAGCAGTTCTTC. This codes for CASSEDLPDRTPYNEQFF.

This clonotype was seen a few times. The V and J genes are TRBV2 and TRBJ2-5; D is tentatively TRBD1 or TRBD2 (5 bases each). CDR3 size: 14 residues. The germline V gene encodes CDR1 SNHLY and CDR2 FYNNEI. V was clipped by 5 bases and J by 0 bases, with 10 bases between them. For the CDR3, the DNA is TGTGCCAGCAGTAAGGGACCAAACCAAGAGACCCAGTACTTC. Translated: CASSKGPNQETQYF.

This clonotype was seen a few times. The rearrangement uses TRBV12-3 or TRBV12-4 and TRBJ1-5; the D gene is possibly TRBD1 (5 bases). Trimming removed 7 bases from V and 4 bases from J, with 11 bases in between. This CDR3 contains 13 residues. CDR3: CASTGDGNQPQHF. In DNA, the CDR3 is TGTGCCAGCACCGGGGACGGAAATCAGCCCCAGCATTTT.